These 5 T cell receptor beta chains share one sample of origin, sequenced in a study of T cell changes during pregnancy in multiple sclerosis. Clones were sequenced by immunoSEQ multiplex PCR, and TCRdb holds only the in-frame ones, with some missing. Here the sample spans roughly 100,000 clones, 85% to 95% being singletons. Here the sequenced sample was peripheral blood, taken after pregnancy. Receptor source: a female donor with multiple sclerosis, enrolled in a pregnancy study.

The rearrangement links TRBV27 to TRBJ2-1; D possibly corresponds to TRBD1 (6 bases). The CDR3 runs 14 residues. Trimming took off 2 bases at V and 7 bases at J, with 12 bases between the two ends. Germline V CDR1 and CDR2: MNHEY, SMNVEV (reference sequence). CDR3 bases: TGTGCCAGCAGTTTAAACAGGGTAGGAAATGAGCAGTTCTTC. This codes for CASSLNRVGNEQFF.

This sequence joins TRBV5-1 and TRBJ2-1, with a possible D match to TRBD2 (5 bases). The CDR3 loop spans 16 amino acids. V was clipped by 7 bases and J by 4 bases, with 21 bases between them. Germline V gene sequence: CDR1 SGHRS, CDR2 YFSETQ. The CDR3 spells CASFTDFTSQYNEQFF. In nucleotides, the CDR3 is TGCGCCAGCTTCACGGACTTCACTTCCCAATACAATGAGCAGTTCTTC. Full variable domain (rest looked up from reference TRBV5-1 and TRBJ2-1): KAGVTQTPRYLIKTRGQQVTLSCSPISGHRSVSWYQQTPGQGLQFLFEYFSETQRNKGNFPGRFSGRQFSNSRSEMNVSTLELGDSALYLCASFTDFTSQYNEQFFGPGTRLTVL.

V gene TRBV29-1 combines with J gene TRBJ2-1; the match to TRBD2 covers 8 bases. This CDR3 is 14 amino acids long. CDR1 and CDR2 from the germline V gene are SQVTM and ANQGSEA. Unmatched junction bases numbered 10, after V lost 7 bases and J lost 5 bases. CDR3 coding DNA: TGCAGCGGGGGTCATCGGGGGGGCCACAATGAGCAGTTCTTC. Protein sequence: CSGGHRGGHNEQFF.

J is TRBJ2-5 and V is TRBV6-1; unclear D gene. V lost 3 bases to trimming and J lost 1 base, with 6 bases between them. Germline V gene data show CDR1 as MNHNS and CDR2 as SASEGT. The CDR3 is 13 amino acids. The CDR3 region is CASSDNFQETQYF. The CDR3 DNA sequence: TGTGCCAGCAGTGACAACTTCCAAGAGACCCAGTACTTC.

This rearrangement joins TRBV9 to TRBJ2-1, with TRBD2 matching 12 bases. The ends lost 4 bases at V and 4 bases at J; junction bases unmatched: 6. Germline loops: CDR1 SGDLS, CDR2 YYNGEE. The CDR3 is made up of 16 amino acids. The DNA for the CDR3 is TGTGCCAGCAGCCCCACGGGACTAGCGGGTTACAATGAGCAGTTCTTC. Amino acid sequence: CASSPTGLAGYNEQFF.